A selection of T cell receptor beta chains follows, all from one sample in a study of T cell responses to AZD1222 COVID-19 vaccine. Libraries were prepared by immunoSEQ multiplex PCR; TCRdb keeps only in-frame clonotypes and omits some of them. The repertoire holds around 130,000 clones, with 80% to 90% as singletons. The source material was peripheral blood, sampled on day 0 of AZD1222 vaccination. Receptors were obtained from an adult in good health. Each CDR3 is given without its conserved first and last residue. The order of the fields is V gene, CDR3 protein.

TRBV7-8,ASSPLMADSPLH
TRBV4-2,ASSQLGLAGNEQF
TRBV25-1,ASSGAGAGNSPLH
TRBV6-5,ATSPRGFEPQH
TRBV7-9,ASSLIGGNYNEQF
TRBV12-5,ASGAHSGNTIY
TRBV6-6,ASSRQGNSYNSPLH
TRBV11-3,ASSPGLAVPIETQY
TRBV3-1/TRBV3-2,ASSRTDTLGNQPQH
TRBV19,ASSSTRDLNEKLF
TRBV7-2,ASSLFPGGSYGYT
TRBV30,AWSGYRAAYEQY
TRBV4-3,ASSQGFGGNQPQH
TRBV25-1,ASSDHGLAVETQY
TRBV12-3/TRBV12-4,ASSSRRGAGYT
TRBV19,ASSAGFLYEQY
TRBV28,ASSFYSTDTQY
TRBV10-3,AIRPGQGGGSEQF